These 32 T cell receptor beta chains were sequenced from one sample in a study of T cells in Graves' hyperthyroidism and ophthalmopathy. Template material for amplifying TCR beta CDR3 regions consisted of RNA transcripts. With the HTBI primer set, the TCR CDR3 went through a first round of RT-PCR. One entry per CDR3 protein, called by TCRdb with MiXCR from the multiplex PCR reads. This sample has a few hundred thousand distinct CDR3 sequences; roughly 20% occur once, and the top ten carry around 27%. Sequenced: blood. The source is a young man with Graves' hyperthyroidism.

In this sample, this clonotype turned up many times. This sequence joins TRBV6-5 and TRBJ2-5; 10 nucleotides line up with TRBD1. V was pared by 4 bases and J by 2 bases, with 10 bases of the junction left unmatched. Germline CDR1 reads MNHEY; CDR2 reads SVGAGI. The CDR3 is 17 amino acids. In DNA form, the CDR3 reads TGTGCCAGCAGTTTTTCCGGGACAGGGGACGAACAAGAGACCCAGTACTTC. Its translation: CASSFSGTGDEQETQYF.

This clonotype was seen ten or more times. The chain is built from TRBV19 and TRBJ1-5; D not resolved. Per the germline V gene, CDR1 is LNHDA and CDR2 is SQIVND (reference sequence). CDR3 size: 14 residues. V lost 4 bases and J lost 4, with 11 bases in between. The CDR3 reads CASSTESANQPQHF. The CDR3 DNA is TGTGCCAGTAGTACGGAGTCAGCAAATCAGCCCCAGCATTTT. The entire variable domain, with the rest obtained from reference TRBV19 and TRBJ1-5, is as follows: DGGITQSPKYLFRKEGQNVTLSCEQNLNHDAMYWYRQDPGQGLRLIYYSQIVNDFQKGDIAEGYSVSREKKESFPLTVTSAQKNPTAFYLCASSTESANQPQHFGDGTRLSIL.

This clonotype was detected ten times or more. The V gene is TRBV6-5, the J gene TRBJ1-2; D is perhaps TRBD1 (5 bases). The V and J ends lost 7 bases and 0 bases respectively, with 9 bases between them. The CDR3 contains 13 residues. In germline, CDR1 is MNHEY, CDR2 SVGAGI. The CDR3 DNA sequence: TGTGCCAGCACCCCGGGGGCTAACTATGGCTACACCTTC. This gives the protein CASTPGANYGYTF.

J is TRBJ2-1 and V is TRBV30, with D uncertain. Trimming removed 5 bases at V and 0 bases at J, with 2 bases between. Germline-derived CDR1 and CDR2 are GTSNPN and SVGIG (reference sequence). CDR3 length equals 11 residues. The CDR3 region is CAWASYNEQFF. The DNA of the CDR3 is TGTGCCTGGGCCTCCTACAATGAGCAGTTCTTC.

This chain uses TRBV9 with TRBJ2-5; a possible D gene is TRBD1 (6 bases). This CDR3 is 14 amino acids long. V was cut by 8 bases and J by 2 bases, with 16 bases left in between. CDR1 is SGDLS, CDR2 YYNGEE, per germline. CDR3 DNA sequence: TGTGCCAGTTCGAGGGGGATGGCTCAAGAGACCCAGTACTTC. It is translated as CASSRGMAQETQYF.

A note on this clonotype: A much bigger clone sits one base away, suggesting this may be a read error. V usage is TRBV11-2 and J usage is TRBJ2-5; TRBD1 matches 7 bases. Per the germline V gene, CDR1 is SGHAT and CDR2 is FQNNGV. CDR3 length: 15 amino acids. CDR3 DNA: TGTGCCAGCAGCGTCAGGGGGTTGGTCTGGGAGATCCAGTACTTC. Protein product: CASSVRGLVWEIQYF.

V is TRBV10-3 and J is TRBJ1-2; 11 nucleotides line up with TRBD1. The CDR3 has 15 residues. Unmatched junction bases numbered 7, after V lost 2 bases and J lost 8 bases. CDR1 ENHRY and CDR2 SYGVKD come from the germline V gene. CDR3 bases: TGTGCCATCAGTGAGCGGGACAGGGGGTTCGGGGGCTACACCTTC. As protein: CAISERDRGFGGYTF.

This clonotype was detected a few times. The chain has TRBV9 and TRBJ1-5; D ambiguous. There are 15 residues in the CDR3. V lost 3 bases, J lost 0 bases, and 10 bases lay in between. Germline CDR1 is SGDLS and CDR2 is YYNGEE. The CDR3 DNA is TGTGCCAGCAGCGCCACGGGTCTTAGCAATCAGCCCCAGCATTTT. Amino acids: CASSATGLSNQPQHF.

The chain has TRBV3-1 and TRBJ2-7, with D possibly matching TRBD1 (6 bases). Trimming pared 4 bases from V and 4 bases from J, leaving 14 bases between. The CDR3 is 14 residues long. Germline CDR1 is LGHDT and CDR2 is YNNKEL (reference sequence). The CDR3: CASSPDSGEYEQYF. The CDR3 DNA reads as TGTGCCAGCAGCCCAGACTCAGGGGAGTACGAGCAGTACTTC.

This clonotype was detected only a few times. V gene TRBV4-1 combines with J gene TRBJ1-2, with TRBD1 identical over 8 bases. Germline CDR1 is MGHRA and CDR2 is YSYEKL. Trimming removed 3 bases from V and 4 bases from J; junction bases left unmatched: 4. The CDR3 is made up of 14 amino acids. The CDR3 bases are TGCGCCAGCAGCCATTGGGACAGGCCCTATGGCTACACCTTC. This gives the protein CASSHWDRPYGYTF.

In its sample, this clonotype was seen many times. This chain uses TRBV30 with TRBJ2-7, with 8 bases matching TRBD2. V shed 3 bases and J 5 bases; nucleotides not matched to a gene: 6. CDR1 is GTSNPN, CDR2 SVGIG, per germline (reference sequence). The CDR3 loop spans 13 amino acids. CDR3 sequence (DNA): TGTGCCTGGAGGGCGGGGGGCGCGCACGAGCAGTACTTC. Translation: CAWRAGGAHEQYF.

This chain uses TRBV6-1 with TRBJ1-2, with D tentatively TRBD1 (5 bases). V gave up 7 bases and J gave up 5 bases, with 14 bases separating them. Germline CDR1 reads MNHNS; CDR2 reads SASEGT. This CDR3 is built from 13 residues. CDR3 loop: CASKRAGLYGYTF. Written as DNA, the CDR3 is TGTGCCAGCAAGAGGGCAGGGCTGTATGGCTACACCTTC.

This clonotype was seen ten or more times. The chain uses TRBV12-3 or TRBV12-4 and TRBJ1-2; the D gene is possibly TRBD1 (5 bases). Trimming pared 7 bases from V and 2 bases from J, leaving 20 bases between. The CDR3 is 16 amino acids. The CDR3 DNA reads as TGTGCCAGCACCTTCGGGGGGAGGGAGAGGAACTATGGCTACACCTTC. It specifies CASTFGGRERNYGYTF.

Many counts were recorded for this clonotype. V gene TRBV11-1 combines with J gene TRBJ2-5, with D possibly called TRBD1 or TRBD2 (5 bases each). V shed 2 bases and J shed 2 bases, with 27 bases lying between them. The CDR3 spans 20 residues. Per germline, CDR1 SGHAT and CDR2 FQDESV (reference sequence). The CDR3 coding sequence is TGTGCCAGCAGCTTAATTGCTGCCCTAGAGGGACCGGCGGTTCAAGAGACCCAGTACTTC. Its translation is CASSLIAALEGPAVQETQYF.

The chain combines TRBV19 with TRBJ2-2; TRBD2 aligns across 12 bases. The CDR3 runs to 18 residues. CDR1 and CDR2 (germline): LNHDA, SQIVND (reference sequence). With 5 bases clipped from V and 5 bases from J, the junction kept 12 bases outside the gene matches. The CDR3 nucleotides read TGTGCCAGTAGTCTAATGACTAGCGGGGGCCTGAGGACCGGGGAGCTGTTTTTT. Translating gives CASSLMTSGGLRTGELFF.

This clonotype occurred a few times. The genes are TRBV28 and TRBJ1-2; TRBD1 is a possible D gene (6 bases). Germline V CDR1 and CDR2: MDHEN, SYDVKM. The CDR3 has 14 residues. The V end lost 6 bases, the J end lost 3 bases, and 14 bases lay between the germline ends. CDR3 bases: TGTGCCAGCAGACCCAGGGGATCCCACTATGGCTACACCTTC. Its protein product is CASRPRGSHYGYTF.

In its sample, this clonotype was seen many times. The J gene is TRBJ1-5, the V gene TRBV5-1, with a possible D match to TRBD1 (5 bases). V lost 3 bases to trimming and J lost 5 bases, with 12 bases between them. The CDR3 is 14 residues long. The germline gives CDR1 SGHRS, CDR2 YFSETQ. CDR3 in DNA: TGCGCCAGCAGCTCCGGGGGACTGGATCAGCCCCAGCATTTT. It encodes CASSSGGLDQPQHF.

This chain connects TRBV6-1 to TRBJ2-7; 7 bases align to TRBD1. The germline V gene encodes CDR1 MNHNS and CDR2 SASEGT. The length of the CDR3 is 17 residues. The ends lost 6 bases at V and 0 bases at J; junction bases unmatched: 14. In DNA, the CDR3 is TGTGCCAGCAGAGGACGAGGGACAGTAAGTCTCTCCTACGAGCAGTACTTC. Translation: CASRGRGTVSLSYEQYF.

This clonotype was picked up a small number of times. V and J are TRBV3-1 and TRBJ1-1; D gene ambiguous. The V end was cut by 1 base, the J end by 3 bases, with 12 bases between. The CDR3 totals 15 residues. Per the germline V gene, CDR1 is LGHDT and CDR2 is YNNKEL (reference sequence). The CDR3, as DNA: TGTGCCAGCAGCCAAGCCGGACTGCCCGACACTGAAGCTTTCTTT. Its translation is CASSQAGLPDTEAFF.

In this sample, this clonotype turned up many times. V usage is TRBV15 and J usage is TRBJ2-5; 10 positions agree with TRBD1. CDR1 is LNHNV, CDR2 YYDKDF, per germline (reference sequence). The CDR3 totals 16 residues. V gave up 2 bases and J gave up 5 bases; unmatched junction bases: 8. The CDR3 DNA reads as TGTGCCACCAGCAGATCAGACAGGGGGCCTTGGGAGACCCAGTACTTC. It encodes CATSRSDRGPWETQYF.

The table lists this clonotype with a few counts. The rearrangement uses TRBV18 and TRBJ2-7; D gene uncertain. Germline values: CDR1 KGHSH, CDR2 LQKENI. Trimming removed 0 bases at V and 5 bases at J, with 14 bases between. This CDR3 is 15 amino acids long. CDR3 in DNA: TGTGCCAGCTCACCACCTGGGCACGGTGCGGACGAGCAGTACTTC. Encoded protein: CASSPPGHGADEQYF. Drawing the rest from reference TRBV18 and TRBJ2-7, the complete variable domain is NAGVMQNPRHLVRRRGQEARLRCSPMKGHSHVYWYRQLPEEGLKFMVYLQKENIIDESGMPKERFSAEFPKEGPSILRIQQVVRGDSAAYFCASSPPGHGADEQYFGPGTRLTVT.

The chain combines TRBV28 with TRBJ1-2; no firm D call. The germline CDR1 and CDR2 sequences are MDHEN and SYDVKM. V was trimmed by 6 bases and J by 2 bases, leaving 10 bases between them. This CDR3 spans 13 amino acids. CDR3 region: CASSITRNYGYTF. In DNA, the CDR3 is TGTGCCAGCAGCATTACAAGAAACTATGGCTACACCTTC.

At least ten counts were recorded for this clonotype. The chain couples TRBV6-2 or TRBV6-3 to TRBJ1-5; D possibly corresponds to TRBD1 (5 bases). The CDR3 has 11 amino acids. Trimming removed 2 bases from V and 9 bases from J, with 5 bases in between. The germline CDR1 and CDR2 sequences are MNHEY and SVGEGT. CDR3: CASSYQGPQHF. CDR3 DNA sequence: TGTGCCAGCAGTTACCAGGGGCCCCAGCATTTT.

The V gene is TRBV6-2 or TRBV6-3, the J gene TRBJ1-2, with unresolved D. CDR3 length: 13 amino acids. The ends were cut back, 5 bases at V and 4 bases at J, with 11 bases in the middle. Germline-derived CDR1 and CDR2 are MNHEY and SVGEGT. CDR3 nucleotide sequence: TGTGCCAGCAGTACATCACGGCTCTATGGCTACACCTTC. Translation: CASSTSRLYGYTF.

Many counts were recorded for this clonotype. The gene calls are TRBV25-1 and TRBJ2-2, with D maybe TRBD2 (6 bases). Germline values: CDR1 MGHDK, CDR2 SYGVNS. V was clipped by 4 bases and J by 8 bases, with 11 bases between them. The CDR3 runs 13 residues. The DNA for the CDR3 is TGTGCCAGCAGTGGAGGAGGGCGTGGGGAGCTGTTTTTT. Protein sequence: CASSGGGRGELFF.

This clonotype turned up a few times. This chain joins TRBV19 and TRBJ1-5, with D hard to call. The V gene's germline CDR1 is LNHDA and CDR2 SQIVND (reference sequence). The V and J ends lost 3 bases and 6 bases respectively, with 15 bases between them. The CDR3 sequence is 15 residues long. The CDR3 nucleotides are TGTGCCAGTAGTATGGCAAAGACTACCCCTCAGCCCCAGCATTTT. This encodes CASSMAKTTPQPQHF. The variable domain in full, completed from reference TRBV19 and TRBJ1-5, reads DGGITQSPKYLFRKEGQNVTLSCEQNLNHDAMYWYRQDPGQGLRLIYYSQIVNDFQKGDIAEGYSVSREKKESFPLTVTSAQKNPTAFYLCASSMAKTTPQPQHFGDGTRLSIL.

CDR3 amino acids: CASTPGQGNFGYTF. In DNA form, the CDR3 reads TGTGCCAGCACTCCGGGACAGGGAAATTTTGGCTACACCTTC. The chain carries TRBV6-1 and TRBJ1-2, with 9 bases that match TRBD1. Per the germline V gene, CDR1 is MNHNS and CDR2 is SASEGT. V shed 7 bases, J shed 7 bases, and the junction held 10 bases outside the gene matches. The CDR3 is 14 residues long.

This clonotype was counted many times. The chain links TRBV28 to TRBJ1-5, with 11 bases that match TRBD1. V lost 6 bases to trimming and J lost 4 bases; unmatched junction nucleotides: 11. There are 17 residues in the CDR3. Germline CDR1 MDHEN, CDR2 SYDVKM. The CDR3 spells CASSLSAGTGGNQPQHF. For the CDR3, the DNA is TGTGCCAGCAGCCTATCTGCGGGGACAGGGGGGAATCAGCCCCAGCATTTT. Using reference TRBV28 and TRBJ1-5 for the parts outside the CDR3, the full variable domain is DVKVTQSSRYLVKRTGEKVFLECVQDMDHENMFWYRQDPGLGLRLIYFSYDVKMKEKGDIPEGYSVSREKKERFSLILESASTNQTSMYLCASSLSAGTGGNQPQHFGDGTRLSIL.

This clonotype was counted at least ten times. The chain combines TRBV7-2 with TRBJ2-5, with D unclear. From germline, CDR1 is SGHTA and CDR2 FQGNSA. CDR3 size: 13 residues. V was shortened by 3 bases and J by 6 bases, with 11 bases between the two germline ends. CDR3 in amino acids: CASSFTVLKTQYF. The CDR3 region has the DNA TGTGCCAGCAGCTTTACGGTACTAAAGACCCAGTACTTC.

This clonotype has a count of ten or more. The V and J genes are TRBV6-2 or TRBV6-3 and TRBJ2-5; D is possibly TRBD1 (5 bases). This CDR3 is 13 amino acids long. V gave up 2 bases and J gave up 3 bases, with 7 bases separating them. Germline loops: CDR1 MNHEY, CDR2 SVGEGT. The CDR3: CASSYAREETQYF. The DNA of the CDR3 is TGTGCCAGCAGTTACGCCAGGGAAGAGACCCAGTACTTC.

The gene calls are TRBV28 and TRBJ2-7; 11 nucleotides agree with TRBD1. Germline V gene data show CDR1 as MDHEN and CDR2 as SYDVKM. V dropped 6 bases and J dropped 3; count of bases not matched to a gene: 7. This CDR3 region has 15 residues. CDR3 nucleotides: TGTGCCAGCAGAAGCTTCGGGACAGGGGGCTACGAGCAGTACTTC. Amino acids: CASRSFGTGGYEQYF.

This chain connects TRBV2 to TRBJ1-5, with TRBD1 identical over 10 bases. V shed 7 bases and J 5 bases; nucleotides not matched to a gene: 5. Germline lookup yields CDR1 SNHLY and CDR2 FYNNEI. The CDR3 consists of 14 residues. The DNA of the CDR3 is TGTGCCAGCAAGACCGGGACAGGGGATCAGCCCCAGCATTTT. This sequence encodes CASKTGTGDQPQHF.